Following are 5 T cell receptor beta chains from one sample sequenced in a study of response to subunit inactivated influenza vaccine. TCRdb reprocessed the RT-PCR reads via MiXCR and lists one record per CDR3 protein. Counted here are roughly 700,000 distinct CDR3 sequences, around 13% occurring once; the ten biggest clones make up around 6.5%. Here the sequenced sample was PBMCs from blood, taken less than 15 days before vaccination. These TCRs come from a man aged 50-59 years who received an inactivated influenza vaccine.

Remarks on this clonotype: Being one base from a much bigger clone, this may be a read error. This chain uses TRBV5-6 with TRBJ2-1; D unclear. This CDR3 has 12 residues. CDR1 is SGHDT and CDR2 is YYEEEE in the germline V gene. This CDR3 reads CASSFTDNDQFF. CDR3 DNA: TGTGCCAGCAGCTTTACAGACAATGATCAGTTCTTC.

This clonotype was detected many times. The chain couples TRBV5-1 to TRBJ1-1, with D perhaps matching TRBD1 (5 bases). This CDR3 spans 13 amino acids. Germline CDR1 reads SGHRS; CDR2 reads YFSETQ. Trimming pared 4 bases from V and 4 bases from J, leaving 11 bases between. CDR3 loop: CASSQGSTTEAFF. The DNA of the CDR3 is TGCGCCAGCAGCCAGGGTTCTACCACTGAAGCTTTCTTT.

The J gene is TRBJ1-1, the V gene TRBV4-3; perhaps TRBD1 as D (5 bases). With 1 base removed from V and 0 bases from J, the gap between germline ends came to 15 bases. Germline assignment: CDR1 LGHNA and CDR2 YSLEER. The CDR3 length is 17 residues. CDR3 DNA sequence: TGCGCCAGCAGCCAAGGAGGTGGGGGGTTGGTGAACACTGAAGCTTTCTTT. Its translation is CASSQGGGGLVNTEAFF.

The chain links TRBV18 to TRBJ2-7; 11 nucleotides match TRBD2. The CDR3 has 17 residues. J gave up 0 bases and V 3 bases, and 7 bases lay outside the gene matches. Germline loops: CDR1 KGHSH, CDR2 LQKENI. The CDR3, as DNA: TGTGCCAGCTCACCTAGCCCCCTAGCGGGAGGCTCCTACGAGCAGTACTTC. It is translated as CASSPSPLAGGSYEQYF.

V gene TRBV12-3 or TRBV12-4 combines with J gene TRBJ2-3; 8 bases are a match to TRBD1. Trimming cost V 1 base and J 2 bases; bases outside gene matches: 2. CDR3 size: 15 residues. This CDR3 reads CASSLVTGVTDTQYF. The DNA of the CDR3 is TGTGCCAGCAGTTTAGTGACAGGGGTCACAGATACGCAGTATTTT.